The rows below give T cell receptor beta chains drawn from one sample of a study of cytomegalovirus exposure and HLA in healthy donors. Data came from immunoSEQ multiplex PCR; TCRdb stores just in-frame clones and leaves some out. This sample has about 150,000 clones, with roughly 62% found just once. Specimen: PBMCs. These receptors were collected from a man aged 55 to 69 in good health and CMV-seronegative. CDR3s include the opening cysteine and the closing phenylalanine or tryptophan. D genes are given only for firm matches. Clone size is given for some rows only: seen once, a few or many times, or a class if the clone is expanded.

j_gene	d_gene	v_gene	abundance	CDR3aa	CDR3nt
TRBJ2-7	TRBD1	TRBV28	-	CASSSGTGSLFVYEQYF	TGTGCCAGCAGTTCCGGGACAGGGAGTCTCTTTGTCTACGAGCAGTACTTC
TRBJ2-3	TRBD1	TRBV11-3	-	CASTDRVRTDTQYF	TGTGCCAGCACAGACAGGGTAAGAACAGATACGCAGTATTTT
TRBJ2-3	-	TRBV19	-	CASSILRDSSTDTQYF	TGTGCCAGTAGTATTTTGCGGGATTCTAGCACAGATACGCAGTATTTT
TRBJ2-5	-	TRBV28	-	CASSLAYRRAGLETQYF	TGTGCCAGCAGTTTGGCCTATCGGAGGGCGGGGCTGGAGACCCAGTACTTC
TRBJ1-2	-	TRBV6-5	-	CASSQGREGYTF	TGTGCCAGCAGTCAGGGCCGGGAGGGCTACACCTTC
TRBJ2-5	TRBD1	TRBV30	-	CAWSVLGSGQGTRQETQYF	TGTGCCTGGAGTGTACTAGGATCGGGACAGGGGACCCGCCAGGAGACCCAGTACTTC
TRBJ2-7	-	TRBV11-2	-	CASSLGGRDSNIYEQYF	TGTGCCAGCAGCTTAGGGGGGCGGGACAGCAATATCTACGAGCAGTACTTC
TRBJ1-5	-	TRBV7-9	-	CASSLAGGVNQPQHF	TGTGCCAGCAGCTTAGCGGGGGGGGTCAATCAGCCCCAGCATTTT
TRBJ2-6	-	TRBV7-9	-	CASITSDSRIPGANVLTF	TGTGCCAGCATCACTTCCGACAGCCGGATCCCTGGGGCCAACGTCCTGACTTTC
TRBJ2-3	-	TRBV5-1	-	CASGEQGTDTQYF	TGCGCCAGCGGGGAACAGGGCACAGATACGCAGTATTTT
TRBJ1-4	TRBD1	TRBV29-1	-	CSVEGGRTGNFATNEKLFF	TGCAGCGTTGAAGGGGGGAGGACAGGGAATTTTGCAACTAATGAAAAACTGTTTTTT
TRBJ2-1	TRBD2	TRBV6-1	-	CASRGGLGFEQFF	TGTGCCAGCAGGGGAGGGCTAGGGTTTGAGCAGTTCTTC
TRBJ2-1	TRBD1	TRBV27	-	CASSFTGGGNEQFF	TGTGCCAGCAGTTTCACAGGGGGAGGTAATGAGCAGTTCTTC
TRBJ1-5	TRBD1	TRBV5-6	-	CASSSKQGGLNQPQHF	TGTGCCAGCAGCTCTAAACAGGGGGGGCTCAATCAGCCCCAGCATTTT
TRBJ2-3	-	TRBV28	-	CASSPRTGWGGF	TGTGCCAGCAGTCCTCGGACAGGGTGGGGGGGTTTT
TRBJ1-5	-	TRBV6-5	-	CASRRGPNQPQHF	TGTGCCAGCCGGCGGGGTCCTAATCAGCCCCAGCATTTT
TRBJ2-7	-	TRBV6-1	-	CASTGGPTLEQYF	TGTGCCAGCACTGGTGGGCCCACACTGGAGCAGTACTTC
TRBJ1-1	-	TRBV5-8	-	CASSPLGGGEAFF	TGTGCCAGCAGCCCCCTCGGGGGAGGGGAAGCTTTCTTT
TRBJ2-1	-	TRBV19	-	CASSIMLRGWYNEQFF	TGTGCCAGTAGTATAATGTTACGGGGTTGGTACAATGAGCAGTTCTTC
TRBJ1-1	-	TRBV28	-	CASSKEPTEAFF	TGTGCCAGCAGTAAAGAGCCCACTGAAGCTTTCTTT
TRBJ2-2	-	TRBV6-5	once	CASSQFGELFF	TGTGCCAGCAGCCAATTCGGGGAGCTGTTTTTT
TRBJ1-3	TRBD1	TRBV27	-	CASSLSPRGWHTIYF	TGTGCCAGCAGTTTATCTCCCAGGGGGTGGCACACCATATATTTT
TRBJ2-1	-	TRBV5-6	-	CASSLEGNEQFF	TGTGCCAGCAGCTTGGAGGGGAATGAGCAGTTCTTC
TRBJ2-1	TRBD2	TRBV6-6	-	CASSYSGRGSYNEQFF	TGTGCCAGCAGTTACTCGGGGAGGGGTTCCTACAATGAGCAGTTCTTC
TRBJ2-3	-	TRBV5-4	-	CASNFYSTDTQYF	TGTGCCAGCAACTTCTATAGCACAGATACGCAGTATTTT
TRBJ2-5	-	TRBV4-3	-	CASSQDEGSWETQYF	TGCGCCAGCAGCCAAGACGAGGGATCTTGGGAGACCCAGTACTTC
TRBJ2-3	TRBD2	TRBV18	few	CASSPRPGLAGSTDTQYF	TGTGCCAGCTCCCCGAGGCCGGGACTAGCGGGAAGCACAGATACGCAGTATTTT
TRBJ1-5	-	TRBV30	-	CAWSSGEGQPQHF	TGTGCCTGGAGTTCAGGGGAAGGTCAGCCCCAGCATTTT
TRBJ2-2	TRBD2	TRBV28	-	CASSSGTSGSHTGELFF	TGTGCCAGCAGCTCCGGGACTAGCGGGAGCCACACCGGGGAGCTGTTTTTT
TRBJ2-5	TRBD2	TRBV30	-	CAWSRLAGGGETQYF	TGTGCCTGGAGTCGACTAGCGGGAGGGGGGGAGACCCAGTACTTC
TRBJ1-2	-	TRBV2	-	CASRGLGHGYTF	TGTGCCAGCAGGGGACTGGGCCATGGCTACACCTTC
TRBJ2-5	TRBD2	TRBV5-6	few	CASSWTGTSGQETQYF	TGTGCCAGCAGCTGGACCGGGACTAGCGGGCAAGAGACCCAGTACTTC
TRBJ2-7	TRBD1	TRBV11-2	few	CASAYGQGRFSEQYF	TGTGCCAGCGCCTATGGACAGGGAAGGTTTTCCGAGCAGTACTTC
TRBJ2-1	TRBD2	TRBV6-6	-	CASSYILAEGNDRQFF	TGTGCCAGCAGTTATATACTAGCGGAAGGTAATGATCGGCAGTTCTTC
TRBJ1-5	-	TRBV28	-	CASNRLNQPQHF	TGTGCCAGCAACAGGCTAAATCAGCCCCAGCATTTT
TRBJ2-7	TRBD2	TRBV9	few	CASSVSGFGYEQYF	TGTGCCAGCAGCGTTAGCGGGTTTGGGTACGAGCAGTACTTC
TRBJ1-4	TRBD1	TRBV28	-	CAATGPNEKLFF	TGTGCCGCGACAGGGCCTAATGAAAAACTGTTTTTT
TRBJ1-1	-	TRBV7-2	-	CAGEKGRTTEAFF	TGTGCCGGGGAGAAAGGACGGACCACTGAAGCTTTCTTT
TRBJ2-3	TRBD1	TRBV11-3	-	CASSPRAGGTGEADTQYF	TGTGCCAGCAGCCCGAGGGCAGGAGGGACAGGAGAAGCAGATACGCAGTATTTT
TRBJ2-7	-	TRBV21-1	-	CASSKAKRTGPFYEQYF	TGTGCCAGCAGCAAAGCTAAGAGGACAGGGCCGTTCTACGAGCAGTACTTC
TRBJ2-7	-	TRBV19	-	CASSVTGANPYEQYF	TGTGCCAGTAGTGTTACAGGTGCCAACCCCTACGAGCAGTACTTC
TRBJ2-2	TRBD1	TRBV28	-	CASTGTGSTGELFF	TGTGCCAGTACCGGGACAGGGAGCACCGGGGAGCTGTTTTTT
TRBJ2-2	TRBD1	TRBV30	-	CAWSYSGTVAGELFF	TGTGCCTGGAGTTACTCCGGGACAGTTGCCGGGGAGCTGTTTTTT
TRBJ2-7	-	TRBV28	-	CASRRWYEQYF	TGTGCCAGCAGGCGATGGTACGAGCAGTACTTC